These T cell receptor beta chains were read from a single sample in a study of response to subunit inactivated influenza vaccine. TCRdb analysed the RT-PCR reads with MiXCR anew, one entry per CDR3 protein. The sample includes 550,000 to 600,000 distinct CDR3 sequences, about 10% of them seen just once. The sequenced sample was PBMCs from blood, obtained on the day of vaccination. Receptor source: a man aged 45-65 years who received an inactivated influenza vaccine. The CDR3 runs from the conserved cysteine through the conserved F or W. Fields, in order: V gene, J gene, D gene, clone size, CDR3 DNA, CDR3 protein. D genes are given only for firm matches. A clone size is listed for some rows: how often the clone was seen (once, few, many), or a class if it is expanded.

v_call: TRBV24-1
j_call: TRBJ1-1
d_call: TRBD1
clone_size: NA
cdr3_nt: TGTGCCACCAGTCCAGGGGGATCTGAAGCTTTCTTT
cdr3_aa: CATSPGGSEAFF

v_call: TRBV3-1
j_call: TRBJ2-3
d_call: TRBD2
clone_size: NA
cdr3_nt: TGTGCCAGCAGCCAAGTCGACCGAACTAGCGGGAGATGGCTGGATACGCAGTATTTT
cdr3_aa: CASSQVDRTSGRWLDTQYF

v_call: TRBV7-3
j_call: TRBJ2-1
d_call: TRBD2
clone_size: NA
cdr3_nt: TGTGCCAGCAGCCCATCGGGACTAGGGAATCTTGGTGAGCAGTTCTTC
cdr3_aa: CASSPSGLGNLGEQFF

v_call: TRBV19
j_call: TRBJ2-2
d_call: NA
clone_size: NA
cdr3_nt: TGTGCCAGTAGTATCCGTTGGTCGAACACCGGGGAGCTGTTTTTT
cdr3_aa: CASSIRWSNTGELFF

v_call: TRBV18
j_call: TRBJ2-5
d_call: NA
clone_size: NA
cdr3_nt: TGTGCCAGCTCGGAAGAGGGGCCGTACCAAGAGACCCAGTACTTC
cdr3_aa: CASSEEGPYQETQYF

v_call: TRBV21-1
j_call: TRBJ2-5
d_call: NA
clone_size: NA
cdr3_nt: TGTGCCAGCAGCGACCCGACAGAGACCCAGTACTTC
cdr3_aa: CASSDPTETQYF

v_call: TRBV29-1
j_call: TRBJ2-3
d_call: TRBD2
clone_size: NA
cdr3_nt: TGCAGCGTTGGAAACGTTTTAGCGGGAGCAGATACGCAGTATTTT
cdr3_aa: CSVGNVLAGADTQYF

v_call: TRBV7-3
j_call: TRBJ2-1
d_call: NA
clone_size: NA
cdr3_nt: TGTGCCAGCAGCCCCCCCGACAGGCTCAATGAGCAGTTCTTC
cdr3_aa: CASSPPDRLNEQFF

v_call: TRBV20-1
j_call: TRBJ2-3
d_call: NA
clone_size: few
cdr3_nt: TGCAGTGCTAGTGCCACCGTCAGGGATACGCAGTATTTT
cdr3_aa: CSASATVRDTQYF

v_call: TRBV11-2
j_call: TRBJ2-1
d_call: NA
clone_size: NA
cdr3_nt: TGTGCCAGCAGCTTAGGGTCCTCTAAGGAAGGGTGGTACAATGAGCAGTTCTTC
cdr3_aa: CASSLGSSKEGWYNEQFF

v_call: TRBV7-9
j_call: TRBJ2-5
d_call: NA
clone_size: many
cdr3_nt: TGTGCCAGCAGCTTTATGACGGGACCTCAAGAGACCCAGTACTTC
cdr3_aa: CASSFMTGPQETQYF

v_call: TRBV24-1
j_call: TRBJ2-3
d_call: TRBD1
clone_size: many
cdr3_nt: TGTGCCACCAGTGACCGGGGACAGGGGGCAGATACGCAGTATTTT
cdr3_aa: CATSDRGQGADTQYF

v_call: TRBV6-2/TRBV6-3
j_call: TRBJ1-5
d_call: NA
clone_size: many
cdr3_nt: TGTGCCAGCGCCCCCTCGGGGCGCTGGGGTCAGCCCCAGCATTTT
cdr3_aa: CASAPSGRWGQPQHF

v_call: TRBV7-2
j_call: TRBJ1-6
d_call: NA
clone_size: many
cdr3_nt: TGTGCCAGCAGCTTACAGGGGACCAATTCACCCCTCCACTTT
cdr3_aa: CASSLQGTNSPLHF

v_call: TRBV5-1
j_call: TRBJ2-2
d_call: TRBD2
clone_size: few
cdr3_nt: TGCGCCAGCAGAGATCCGGGACTAGCCCCCGGGGAGCTGTTTTTT
cdr3_aa: CASRDPGLAPGELFF

v_call: TRBV25-1
j_call: TRBJ2-5
d_call: TRBD2
clone_size: NA
cdr3_nt: TGTGCCAGCAGTGAAAGGTCGGGGGGGGGAGAGACCCAGTACTTC
cdr3_aa: CASSERSGGGETQYF

v_call: TRBV3-1
j_call: TRBJ2-1
d_call: NA
clone_size: NA
cdr3_nt: TGTGCCAGCACCCAGGGACGGAGCTCCTACAATGAGCAGTTCTTC
cdr3_aa: CASTQGRSSYNEQFF

v_call: TRBV12-3/TRBV12-4
j_call: TRBJ2-1
d_call: NA
clone_size: NA
cdr3_nt: TGTGCCAGCAGACAGAGGGATGAGCAGTTCTTC
cdr3_aa: CASRQRDEQFF

v_call: TRBV20-1
j_call: TRBJ2-5
d_call: NA
clone_size: few
cdr3_nt: TGCAGTGCCAGCGACCGGACCGCGGCCCAAGAGACCCAGTACTTC
cdr3_aa: CSASDRTAAQETQYF

v_call: TRBV21-1
j_call: TRBJ2-1
d_call: NA
clone_size: NA
cdr3_nt: TGTGCCAGCAGCAAAGTGGTGGGGGGTTACAATGAGCAGTTCTTC
cdr3_aa: CASSKVVGGYNEQFF

v_call: TRBV12-3/TRBV12-4
j_call: TRBJ2-7
d_call: NA
clone_size: NA
cdr3_nt: TGTGCCAGCAGTGCTGACAGGCACGAGCAGTACTTC
cdr3_aa: CASSADRHEQYF

v_call: TRBV11-2
j_call: TRBJ2-1
d_call: TRBD2
clone_size: few
cdr3_nt: TGTGCCAGCAGTCTTCTGGAGCGGGGGTTCAACAATGAGCAGTTCTTC
cdr3_aa: CASSLLERGFNNEQFF

v_call: TRBV28
j_call: TRBJ2-7
d_call: NA
clone_size: NA
cdr3_nt: TGTGCCAGCAGATTACAGGGACCCCCCAAATCCTACGAGCAGTACTTC
cdr3_aa: CASRLQGPPKSYEQYF

v_call: TRBV7-9
j_call: TRBJ2-5
d_call: NA
clone_size: once
cdr3_nt: TGTGCCGTTTTTAAAGAAAGAGAGACCCAGTACTTC
cdr3_aa: CAVFKERETQYF

v_call: TRBV4-2
j_call: TRBJ2-1
d_call: NA
clone_size: few
cdr3_nt: TGTGCCAGCAGCCAAGAGTGGGACGACGAGCAGTTCTTC
cdr3_aa: CASSQEWDDEQFF

v_call: TRBV7-9
j_call: TRBJ2-2
d_call: NA
clone_size: NA
cdr3_nt: TGTGCCAGCAGCTTGTGGTACGACACCGGGGAGCTGTTTTTT
cdr3_aa: CASSLWYDTGELFF

v_call: TRBV28
j_call: TRBJ2-7
d_call: NA
clone_size: many
cdr3_nt: TGTGCCAGCAGTACGGGGAGCTCCTACGAGCAGTACTTC
cdr3_aa: CASSTGSSYEQYF

v_call: TRBV5-1
j_call: TRBJ2-7
d_call: TRBD1
clone_size: many
cdr3_nt: TGTGCCAGCAGCTTAGACAGGGGCGAGCAGTACTTC
cdr3_aa: CASSLDRGEQYF

v_call: TRBV7-9
j_call: TRBJ2-5
d_call: TRBD1
clone_size: many
cdr3_nt: TGTGCCAGCAGCCCAGACAGGGGGATTCAAGAGACCCAGTACTTC
cdr3_aa: CASSPDRGIQETQYF

v_call: TRBV10-3
j_call: TRBJ2-1
d_call: NA
clone_size: few
cdr3_nt: TGTGCCATCCGGAGCCCCAGGGGAGAGCATGAGCAGTTCTTC
cdr3_aa: CAIRSPRGEHEQFF

v_call: TRBV19
j_call: TRBJ2-1
d_call: TRBD2
clone_size: NA
cdr3_nt: TGTGCCAGCAGCGCTAGCGGGAGTAGGTTGTCCTACAATGAGCAGTTCTTC
cdr3_aa: CASSASGSRLSYNEQFF

v_call: TRBV28
j_call: TRBJ2-1
d_call: TRBD2
clone_size: NA
cdr3_nt: TGTGCCAGCAGAGAGAGCGGGAGGGCCGGTCGTGAGCAGTTCTTC
cdr3_aa: CASRESGRAGREQFF

v_call: TRBV11-2
j_call: TRBJ2-1
d_call: NA
clone_size: many
cdr3_nt: TGTGCCAGCAGCAGGCGACTATATGAGCAGTTCTTC
cdr3_aa: CASSRRLYEQFF

v_call: TRBV10-3
j_call: TRBJ2-7
d_call: NA
clone_size: few
cdr3_nt: TGTGCCATCAGTGGGACAGACTACGAGCAGTACTTC
cdr3_aa: CAISGTDYEQYF

v_call: TRBV9
j_call: TRBJ2-2
d_call: NA
clone_size: NA
cdr3_nt: TGTGCCAGCAGCGTAGAGGCTAGCCTAGACACCGGGGAGCTGTTTTTT
cdr3_aa: CASSVEASLDTGELFF

v_call: TRBV12-3/TRBV12-4
j_call: TRBJ2-7
d_call: NA
clone_size: many
cdr3_nt: TGTGCCAGCAGTTACGGGAGTTCCTACGAGCAGTACTTC
cdr3_aa: CASSYGSSYEQYF

v_call: TRBV6-2/TRBV6-3
j_call: TRBJ2-2
d_call: NA
clone_size: few
cdr3_nt: TGTGCCAGCACCAGGACTACGAACACCGGGGAGCTGTTTTTT
cdr3_aa: CASTRTTNTGELFF

v_call: TRBV7-2
j_call: TRBJ1-2
d_call: TRBD1
clone_size: few
cdr3_nt: TGTGCCAGCAGCCTCCGGACAGGGGACAATGGCTACACCTTC
cdr3_aa: CASSLRTGDNGYTF

v_call: TRBV20-1
j_call: TRBJ2-3
d_call: TRBD1
clone_size: once
cdr3_nt: TGCAGTGCTGGACAGGGGGCAGGGGTGGTAGATACGCAGTATTTT
cdr3_aa: CSAGQGAGVVDTQYF

v_call: TRBV5-1
j_call: TRBJ1-1
d_call: NA
clone_size: NA
cdr3_nt: TGCGCCAGCAGCTTGGCGGGTGGGACGAGTACTGAAGCTTTCTTT
cdr3_aa: CASSLAGGTSTEAFF

v_call: TRBV29-1
j_call: TRBJ1-1
d_call: NA
clone_size: many
cdr3_nt: TGCAGCGTTGAATCTGACTGGGACACTGAAGCTTTCTTT
cdr3_aa: CSVESDWDTEAFF

v_call: TRBV6-2/TRBV6-3
j_call: TRBJ1-3
d_call: NA
clone_size: NA
cdr3_nt: TGTGCCAGCAACGGACAGAACTCTGGAAACACCATATATTTT
cdr3_aa: CASNGQNSGNTIYF

v_call: TRBV7-2
j_call: TRBJ2-7
d_call: TRBD1
clone_size: few
cdr3_nt: TGTGCCAGCAGCGCGGGACAGGGCAGCCTCTACGAGCAGTACTTC
cdr3_aa: CASSAGQGSLYEQYF

v_call: TRBV10-3
j_call: TRBJ2-7
d_call: NA
clone_size: many
cdr3_nt: TGTGCCATCAGTGAGGGGTCCTACGAGCAGTACTTC
cdr3_aa: CAISEGSYEQYF

v_call: TRBV20-1
j_call: TRBJ2-7
d_call: NA
clone_size: few
cdr3_nt: TGCAGTGCTAGCTACACGGAGGTAGGGGAGCAGTACTTC
cdr3_aa: CSASYTEVGEQYF

v_call: TRBV29-1
j_call: TRBJ2-3
d_call: TRBD1
clone_size: few
cdr3_nt: TGCAGCGTCGGGACAGGGACAGATACGCAGTATTTT
cdr3_aa: CSVGTGTDTQYF

v_call: TRBV7-9
j_call: TRBJ2-5
d_call: TRBD1
clone_size: few
cdr3_nt: TGTGCCAGCAGCAGAACTTCCGGGACAGGTAGTAGGGAGACCCAGTACTTC
cdr3_aa: CASSRTSGTGSRETQYF

v_call: TRBV5-1
j_call: TRBJ2-1
d_call: TRBD1
clone_size: many
cdr3_nt: TGCGCCAGCAGCGACAGGGTTGGCGTGCAGTTCTTC
cdr3_aa: CASSDRVGVQFF

v_call: TRBV20-1
j_call: TRBJ2-7
d_call: NA
clone_size: NA
cdr3_nt: TGCAGTGCTAGAGCAACCCCCTACGAGCAGTACTTC
cdr3_aa: CSARATPYEQYF

v_call: TRBV12-3/TRBV12-4
j_call: TRBJ1-2
d_call: NA
clone_size: few
cdr3_nt: TGTGCCAGCAGTTACCGGGGAGGGGATGGCTACACCTTC
cdr3_aa: CASSYRGGDGYTF

v_call: TRBV7-8
j_call: TRBJ2-7
d_call: TRBD2
clone_size: NA
cdr3_nt: TGTGCCAGCAGCTTAGGGCAAAGAGCGGGAGCGCCCTACGAGCAGTACTTC
cdr3_aa: CASSLGQRAGAPYEQYF

v_call: TRBV6-2/TRBV6-3
j_call: TRBJ2-5
d_call: TRBD2
clone_size: few
cdr3_nt: TGTGCCAGCAGTCGGCCGGCTAGCGGGGGTATCCGAGAGACCCAGTACTTC
cdr3_aa: CASSRPASGGIRETQYF

v_call: TRBV9
j_call: TRBJ2-1
d_call: TRBD1
clone_size: NA
cdr3_nt: TGTGCCAGCTCCAAAGGGACAGGGAGGTTGGATGAGCAGTTCTTC
cdr3_aa: CASSKGTGRLDEQFF

v_call: TRBV5-5
j_call: TRBJ2-3
d_call: NA
clone_size: NA
cdr3_nt: TGTGCCAGCAGCCGGGTAGGGGGGGCTATAGATACGCAGTATTTT
cdr3_aa: CASSRVGGAIDTQYF

v_call: TRBV2
j_call: TRBJ2-3
d_call: NA
clone_size: NA
cdr3_nt: TGTGCCAGCAGAGCCGAGGACAGTCGCACAGATACGCAGTATTTT
cdr3_aa: CASRAEDSRTDTQYF

v_call: TRBV5-5
j_call: TRBJ2-1
d_call: NA
clone_size: NA
cdr3_nt: TGTGCCAGGGGCCCTGGGCTCAAGCAGTTCTTC
cdr3_aa: CARGPGLKQFF

v_call: TRBV6-5
j_call: TRBJ2-7
d_call: TRBD2
clone_size: few
cdr3_nt: TGTGCCAGCAGTTACCGACCGCAACTAGCGGGAGGTAACGAGCAGTACTTC
cdr3_aa: CASSYRPQLAGGNEQYF

v_call: TRBV4-1
j_call: TRBJ1-5
d_call: NA
clone_size: many
cdr3_nt: TGCGCCAGCAGCCAAGACTTCTTAAGGGTGGTCGGCTCCGGTCAGCCCCAGCATTTT
cdr3_aa: CASSQDFLRVVGSGQPQHF

v_call: TRBV4-2
j_call: TRBJ2-3
d_call: TRBD2
clone_size: many
cdr3_nt: TGTGCCAGTGCGACTAGCGGGAGCGGCACAGATACGCAGTATTTT
cdr3_aa: CASATSGSGTDTQYF